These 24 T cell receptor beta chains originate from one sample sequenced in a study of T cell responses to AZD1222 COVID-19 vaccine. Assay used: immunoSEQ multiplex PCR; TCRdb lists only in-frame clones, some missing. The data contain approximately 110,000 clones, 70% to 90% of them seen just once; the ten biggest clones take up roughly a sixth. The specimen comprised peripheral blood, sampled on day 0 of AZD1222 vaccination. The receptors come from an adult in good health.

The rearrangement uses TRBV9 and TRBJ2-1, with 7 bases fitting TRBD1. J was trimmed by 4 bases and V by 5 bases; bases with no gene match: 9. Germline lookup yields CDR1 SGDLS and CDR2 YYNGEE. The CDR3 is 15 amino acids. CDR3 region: CASSVTGVTYNEQFF. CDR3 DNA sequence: TGTGCCAGCAGTGTAACAGGGGTGACTTACAATGAGCAGTTCTTC.

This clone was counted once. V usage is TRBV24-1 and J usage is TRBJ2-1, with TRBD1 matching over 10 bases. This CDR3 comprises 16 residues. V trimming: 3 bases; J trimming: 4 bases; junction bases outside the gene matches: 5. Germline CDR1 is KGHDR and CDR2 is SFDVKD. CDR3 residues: CATSDGGQGDYNEQFF. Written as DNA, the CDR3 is TGTGCCACCAGTGATGGAGGACAGGGGGATTACAATGAGCAGTTCTTC.

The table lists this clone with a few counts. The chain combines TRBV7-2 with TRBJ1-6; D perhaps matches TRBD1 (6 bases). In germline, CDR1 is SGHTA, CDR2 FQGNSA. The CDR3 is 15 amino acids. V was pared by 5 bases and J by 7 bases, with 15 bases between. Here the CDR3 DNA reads TGTGCCAGCAGCGCCCGACAGGTGGCCAATTCACCCCTCCACTTT. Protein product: CASSARQVANSPLHF.

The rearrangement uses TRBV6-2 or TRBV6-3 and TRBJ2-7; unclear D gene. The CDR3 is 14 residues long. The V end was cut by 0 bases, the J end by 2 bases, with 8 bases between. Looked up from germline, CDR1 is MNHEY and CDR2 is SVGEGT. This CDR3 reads CASSYSGSTYEQYF. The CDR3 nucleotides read TGTGCCAGCAGTTACTCGGGCAGTACCTACGAGCAGTACTTC.

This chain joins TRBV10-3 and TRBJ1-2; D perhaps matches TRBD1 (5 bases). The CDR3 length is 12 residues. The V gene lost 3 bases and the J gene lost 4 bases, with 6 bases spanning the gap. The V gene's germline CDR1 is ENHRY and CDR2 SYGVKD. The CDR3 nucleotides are TGTGCCATCAGTGAAGGGGCCTATGGCTACACCTTC. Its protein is CAISEGAYGYTF.

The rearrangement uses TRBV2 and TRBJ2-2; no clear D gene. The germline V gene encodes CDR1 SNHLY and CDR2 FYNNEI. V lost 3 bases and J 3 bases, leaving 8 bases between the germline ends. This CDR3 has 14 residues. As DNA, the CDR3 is TGTGCCAGCAGTGAGCTAGGGCACACCGGGGAGCTGTTTTTT. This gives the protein CASSELGHTGELFF.

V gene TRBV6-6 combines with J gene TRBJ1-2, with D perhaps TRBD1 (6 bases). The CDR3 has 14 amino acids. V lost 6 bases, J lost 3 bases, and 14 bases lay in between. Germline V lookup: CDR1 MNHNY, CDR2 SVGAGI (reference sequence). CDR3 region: CASRNAGTHYGYTF. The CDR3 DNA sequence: TGTGCCAGCAGAAACGCCGGGACACACTATGGCTACACCTTC.

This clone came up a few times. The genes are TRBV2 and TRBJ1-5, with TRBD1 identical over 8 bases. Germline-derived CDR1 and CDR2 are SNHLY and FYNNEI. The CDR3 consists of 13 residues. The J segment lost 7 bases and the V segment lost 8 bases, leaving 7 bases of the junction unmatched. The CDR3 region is CASSRGLFQPQHF. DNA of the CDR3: TGTGCCAGCTCCAGGGGGCTCTTCCAGCCCCAGCATTTT.

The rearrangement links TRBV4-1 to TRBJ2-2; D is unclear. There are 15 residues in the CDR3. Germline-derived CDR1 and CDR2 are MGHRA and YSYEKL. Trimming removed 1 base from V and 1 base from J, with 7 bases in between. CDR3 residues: CASSQVQMNTGELFF. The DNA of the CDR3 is TGCGCCAGCAGCCAAGTTCAAATGAACACCGGGGAGCTGTTTTTT.

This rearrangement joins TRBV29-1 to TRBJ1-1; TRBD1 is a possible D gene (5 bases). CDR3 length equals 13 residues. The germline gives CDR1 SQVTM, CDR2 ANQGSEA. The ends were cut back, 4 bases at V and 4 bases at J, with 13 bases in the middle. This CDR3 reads CSVVGREGTEAFF. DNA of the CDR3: TGCAGCGTTGTAGGCAGGGAGGGCACTGAAGCTTTCTTT.

The CDR3 DNA reads TGTGCCAGCAGTTTGCAGGGGTCGAACACTGAAGCTTTCTTT. The encoded protein is CASSLQGSNTEAFF. The V call is TRBV27, the J call TRBJ1-1, with a weak D call TRBD1 (6 bases). The V end lost 3 bases, the J end lost 1 base, and 9 bases lay between the germline ends. CDR1 is MNHEY and CDR2 is SMNVEV in the germline V gene (reference sequence). The CDR3 is 14 residues long.

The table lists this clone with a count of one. DNA for the CDR3: TGTGCCAGCACCCTCTCCCCGGCAACTAATGAAAAACTGTTTTTT. Translation gives CASTLSPATNEKLFF. The chain employs TRBV11-2 and TRBJ1-4; D is unclear. From germline, CDR1 is SGHAT and CDR2 FQNNGV. The ends were cut back, 7 bases at V and 0 bases at J, with 12 bases in the middle. CDR3 length: 15 amino acids.

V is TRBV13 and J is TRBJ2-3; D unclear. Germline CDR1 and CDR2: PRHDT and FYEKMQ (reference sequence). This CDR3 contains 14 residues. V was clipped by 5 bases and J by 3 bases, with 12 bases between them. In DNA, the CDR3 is TGTGCCAGCAGCGAGTGGGGTAAAACAGATACGCAGTATTTT. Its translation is CASSEWGKTDTQYF.

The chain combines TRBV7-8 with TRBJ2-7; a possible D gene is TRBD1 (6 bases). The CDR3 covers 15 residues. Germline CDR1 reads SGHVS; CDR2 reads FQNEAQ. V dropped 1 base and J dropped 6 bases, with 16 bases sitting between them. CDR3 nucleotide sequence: TGTGCCAGCAGCTTAGACGATGCAGGGGTGCGCGAGCAGTACGTC. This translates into CASSLDDAGVREQYV.

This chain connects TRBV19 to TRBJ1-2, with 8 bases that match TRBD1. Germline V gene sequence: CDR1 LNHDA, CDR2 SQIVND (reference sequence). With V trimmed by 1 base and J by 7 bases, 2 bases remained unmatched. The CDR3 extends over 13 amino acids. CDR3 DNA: TGTGCCAGTAGTATAGGTCAGGGGGCTGGCTACACCTTC. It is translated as CASSIGQGAGYTF.

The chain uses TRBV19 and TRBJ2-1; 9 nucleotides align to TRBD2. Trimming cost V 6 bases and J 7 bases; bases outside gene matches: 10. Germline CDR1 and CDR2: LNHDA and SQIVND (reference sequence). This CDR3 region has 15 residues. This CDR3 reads CASRPGGRAGNEQFF. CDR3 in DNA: TGTGCCAGTAGGCCGGGCGGGAGGGCCGGTAATGAGCAGTTCTTC.

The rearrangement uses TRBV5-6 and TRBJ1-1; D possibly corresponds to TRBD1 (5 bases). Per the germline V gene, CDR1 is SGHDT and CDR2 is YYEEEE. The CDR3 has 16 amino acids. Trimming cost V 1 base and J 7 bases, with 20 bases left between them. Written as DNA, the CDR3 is TGTGCCAGCAGCTTGCCCGCGTGGGGCCCCCGTATTGAAGCTTTCTTT. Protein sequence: CASSLPAWGPRIEAFF.

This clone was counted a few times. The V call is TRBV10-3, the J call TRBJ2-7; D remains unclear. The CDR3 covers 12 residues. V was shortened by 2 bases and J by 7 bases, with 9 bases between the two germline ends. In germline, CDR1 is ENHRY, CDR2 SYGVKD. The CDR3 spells CAISEGLGEQYV. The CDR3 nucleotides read TGTGCCATCAGTGAGGGCTTGGGGGAGCAGTACGTC.

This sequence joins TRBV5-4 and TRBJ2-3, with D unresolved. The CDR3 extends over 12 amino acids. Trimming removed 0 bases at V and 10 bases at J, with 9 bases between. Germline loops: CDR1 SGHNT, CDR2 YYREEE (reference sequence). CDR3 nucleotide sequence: TGTGCCAGCAGCTTGGGCCAGAGCGCGCAGTATTTT. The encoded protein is CASSLGQSAQYF.

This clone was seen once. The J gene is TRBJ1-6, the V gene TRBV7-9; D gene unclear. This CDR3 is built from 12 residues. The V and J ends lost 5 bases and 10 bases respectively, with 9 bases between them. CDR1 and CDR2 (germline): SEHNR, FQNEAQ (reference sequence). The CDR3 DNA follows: TGTGCCAGCAGCCCTGCCCTCTCACCCCTCCACTTT. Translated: CASSPALSPLHF.

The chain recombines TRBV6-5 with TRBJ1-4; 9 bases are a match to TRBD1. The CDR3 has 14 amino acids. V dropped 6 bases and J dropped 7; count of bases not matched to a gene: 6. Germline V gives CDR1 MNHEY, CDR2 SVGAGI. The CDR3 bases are TGTGCCAGCAGAACAAGGACAGGGGCTGAAAAACTGTTTTTT. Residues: CASRTRTGAEKLFF.

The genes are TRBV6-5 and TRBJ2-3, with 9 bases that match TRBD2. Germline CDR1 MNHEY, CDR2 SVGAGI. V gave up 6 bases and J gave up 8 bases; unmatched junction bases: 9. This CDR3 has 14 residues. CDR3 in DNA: TGTGCCAGCAGCTCCCGGACTAGCGCAGCTACGCAGTATTTT. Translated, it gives CASSSRTSAATQYF.

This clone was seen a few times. The CDR3 region is CASSPRGASGNLGDEQYV. CDR3 sequence (DNA): TGTGCCAGCAGCCCCCGTGGGGCTAGCGGGAACCTAGGGGACGAGCAGTACGTC. V is TRBV7-3 and J is TRBJ2-7, with 9 bases lining up with TRBD2. The V gene's germline CDR1 is SGHTA and CDR2 FQGTGA. The CDR3 runs 18 residues. Unmatched junction bases numbered 19, after V lost 5 bases and J lost 5 bases.

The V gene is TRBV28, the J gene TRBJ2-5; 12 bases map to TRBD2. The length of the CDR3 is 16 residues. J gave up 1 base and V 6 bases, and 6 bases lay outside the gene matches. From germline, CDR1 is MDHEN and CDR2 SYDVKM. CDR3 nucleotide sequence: TGTGCCAGCAGCGGTACTAGCGGGGGGCCCCAAGAGACCCAGTACTTC. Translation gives CASSGTSGGPQETQYF.